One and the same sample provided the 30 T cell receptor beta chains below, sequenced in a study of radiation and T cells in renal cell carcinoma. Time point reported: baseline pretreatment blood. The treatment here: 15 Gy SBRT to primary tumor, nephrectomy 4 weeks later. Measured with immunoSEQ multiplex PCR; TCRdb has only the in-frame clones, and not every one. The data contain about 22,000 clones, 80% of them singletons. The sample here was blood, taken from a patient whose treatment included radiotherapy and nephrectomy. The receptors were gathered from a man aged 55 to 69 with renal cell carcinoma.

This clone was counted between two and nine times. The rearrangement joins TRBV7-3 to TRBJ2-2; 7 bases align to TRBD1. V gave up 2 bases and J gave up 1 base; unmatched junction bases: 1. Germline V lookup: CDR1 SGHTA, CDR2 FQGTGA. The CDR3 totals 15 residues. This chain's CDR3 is CASSLGDRNTGELFF. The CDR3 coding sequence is TGTGCCAGCAGCTTAGGGGACAGGAACACCGGGGAGCTGTTTTTT.

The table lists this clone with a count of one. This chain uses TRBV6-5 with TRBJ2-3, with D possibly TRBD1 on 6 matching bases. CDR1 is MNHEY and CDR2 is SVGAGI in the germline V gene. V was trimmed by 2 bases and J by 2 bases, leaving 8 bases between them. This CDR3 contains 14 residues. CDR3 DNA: TGTGCCAGCAGTTACAGGGGGATCACAGATACGCAGTATTTT. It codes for CASSYRGITDTQYF.

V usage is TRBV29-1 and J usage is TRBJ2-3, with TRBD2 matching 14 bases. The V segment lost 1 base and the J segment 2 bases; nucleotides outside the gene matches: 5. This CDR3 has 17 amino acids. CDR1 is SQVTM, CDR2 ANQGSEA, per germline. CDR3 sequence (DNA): TGCAGCGTTGAAGGGACTAGCGGGAGGTGGGACACAGATACGCAGTATTTT. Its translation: CSVEGTSGRWDTDTQYF.

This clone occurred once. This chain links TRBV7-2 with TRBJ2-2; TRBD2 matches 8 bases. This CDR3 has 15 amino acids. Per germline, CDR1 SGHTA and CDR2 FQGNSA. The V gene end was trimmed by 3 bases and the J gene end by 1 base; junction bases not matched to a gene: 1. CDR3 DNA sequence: TGTGCCAGCAGCTTTAGCGGGAAGAACACCGGGGAGCTGTTTTTT. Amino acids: CASSFSGKNTGELFF.

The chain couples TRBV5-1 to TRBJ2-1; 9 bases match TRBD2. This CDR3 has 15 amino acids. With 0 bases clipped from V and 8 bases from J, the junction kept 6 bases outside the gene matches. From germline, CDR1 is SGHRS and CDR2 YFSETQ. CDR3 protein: CASSLAPGLAHEQFF. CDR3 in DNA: TGCGCCAGCAGCTTGGCTCCGGGACTAGCCCATGAGCAGTTCTTC.

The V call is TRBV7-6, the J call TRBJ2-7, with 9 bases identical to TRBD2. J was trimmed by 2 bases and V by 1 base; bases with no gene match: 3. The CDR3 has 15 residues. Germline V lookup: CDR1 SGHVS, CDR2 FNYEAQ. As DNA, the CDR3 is TGTGCCAGCAGCTTAGGCGGGAGGGGACCCTACGAGCAGTACTTC. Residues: CASSLGGRGPYEQYF.

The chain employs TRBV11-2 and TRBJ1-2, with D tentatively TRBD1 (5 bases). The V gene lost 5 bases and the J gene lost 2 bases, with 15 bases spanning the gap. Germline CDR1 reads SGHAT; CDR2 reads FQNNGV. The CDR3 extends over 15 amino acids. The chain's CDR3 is CASSATLDNNYGYTF. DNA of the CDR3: TGTGCCAGCAGCGCCACCCTGGACAACAACTATGGCTACACCTTC. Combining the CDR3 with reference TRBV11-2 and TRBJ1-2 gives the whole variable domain EAGVAQSPRYKIIEKRQSVAFWCNPISGHATLYWYQQILGQGPKLLIQFQNNGVVDDSQLPKDRFSAERLKGVDSTLKIQPAKLEDSAVYLCASSATLDNNYGYTFGSGTRLTVV.

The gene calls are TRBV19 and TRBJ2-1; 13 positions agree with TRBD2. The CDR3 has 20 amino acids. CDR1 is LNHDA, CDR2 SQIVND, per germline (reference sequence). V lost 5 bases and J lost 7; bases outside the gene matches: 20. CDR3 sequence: CASSLTGTSGTPTTQNEQFF. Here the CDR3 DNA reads TGTGCCAGTAGTTTGACCGGGACTAGCGGGACCCCTACAACCCAGAATGAGCAGTTCTTC.

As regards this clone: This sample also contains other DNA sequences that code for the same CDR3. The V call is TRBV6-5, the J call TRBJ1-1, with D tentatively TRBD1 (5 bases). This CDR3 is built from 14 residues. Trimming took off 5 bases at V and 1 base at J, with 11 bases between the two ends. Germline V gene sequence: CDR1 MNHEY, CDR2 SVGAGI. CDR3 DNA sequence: TGTGCCAGCAGTCTATTGGGGGGGAACACTGAAGCTTTCTTT. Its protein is CASSLLGGNTEAFF.

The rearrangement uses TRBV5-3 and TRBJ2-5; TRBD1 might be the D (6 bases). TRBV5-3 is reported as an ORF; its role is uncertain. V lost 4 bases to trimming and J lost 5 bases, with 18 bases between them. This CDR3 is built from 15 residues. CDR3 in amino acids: CARSLRPGERETQYF. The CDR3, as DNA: TGTGCCAGAAGCCTCCGGCCAGGGGAGAGGGAGACCCAGTACTTC.

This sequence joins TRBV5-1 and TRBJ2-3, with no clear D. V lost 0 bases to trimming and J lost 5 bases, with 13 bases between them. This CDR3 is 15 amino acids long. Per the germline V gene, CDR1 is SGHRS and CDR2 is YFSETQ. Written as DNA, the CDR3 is TGCGCCAGCAGCTTGGTTGGCGGAGTCGTAGATACGCAGTATTTT. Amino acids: CASSLVGGVVDTQYF.

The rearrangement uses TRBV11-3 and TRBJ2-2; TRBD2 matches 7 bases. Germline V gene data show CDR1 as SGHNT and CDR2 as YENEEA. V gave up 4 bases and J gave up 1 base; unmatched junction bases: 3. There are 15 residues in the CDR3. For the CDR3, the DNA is TGTGCCAGCAGCTCGCTAGCGGTGAACACCGGGGAGCTGTTTTTT. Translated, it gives CASSSLAVNTGELFF.

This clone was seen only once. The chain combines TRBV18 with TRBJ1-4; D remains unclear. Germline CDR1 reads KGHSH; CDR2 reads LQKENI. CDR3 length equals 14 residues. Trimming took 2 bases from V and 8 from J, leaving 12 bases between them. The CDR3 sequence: CASSPGQRREKLFF. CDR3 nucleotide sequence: TGTGCCAGCTCACCAGGCCAACGGCGGGAAAAACTGTTTTTT.

The CDR3 sequence: CAWGPRVGEQFF. The CDR3, as DNA: TGTGCCTGGGGCCCGCGGGTCGGTGAGCAGTTCTTC. V is TRBV30 and J is TRBJ2-1, with D tentatively TRBD2 (5 bases). Germline CDR1 reads GTSNPN; CDR2 reads SVGIG (reference sequence). The V gene lost 5 bases and the J gene lost 9 bases, with 14 bases spanning the gap. The CDR3 length is 12 residues.

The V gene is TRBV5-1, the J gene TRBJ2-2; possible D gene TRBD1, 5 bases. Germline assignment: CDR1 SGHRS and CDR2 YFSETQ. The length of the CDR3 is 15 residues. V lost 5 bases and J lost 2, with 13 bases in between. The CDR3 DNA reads TGCGCCAGCAGTTACCAGGGAACCAACACCGGGGAGCTGTTTTTT. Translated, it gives CASSYQGTNTGELFF.

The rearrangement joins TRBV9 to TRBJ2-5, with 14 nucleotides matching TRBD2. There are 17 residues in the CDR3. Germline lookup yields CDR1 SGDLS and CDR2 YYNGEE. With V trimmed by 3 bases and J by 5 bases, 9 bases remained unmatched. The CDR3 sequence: CASSAGTSGRGRETQYF. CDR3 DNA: TGTGCCAGCAGCGCCGGGACTAGCGGGAGAGGAAGGGAGACCCAGTACTTC.

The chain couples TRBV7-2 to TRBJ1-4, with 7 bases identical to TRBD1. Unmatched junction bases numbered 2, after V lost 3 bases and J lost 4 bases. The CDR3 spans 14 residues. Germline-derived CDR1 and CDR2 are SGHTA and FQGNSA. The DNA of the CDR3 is TGTGCCAGCAGCTTTGACAGGGTTAATGAAAAACTGTTTTTT. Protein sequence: CASSFDRVNEKLFF.

The CDR3 loop reads CASSLGQGAGDTQYF. The CDR3 region has the DNA TGCGCCAGCAGCTTGGGGCAGGGGGCCGGGGATACGCAGTATTTT. V usage is TRBV5-1 and J usage is TRBJ2-3; 8 nucleotides line up with TRBD1. The CDR3 covers 15 residues. Trimming removed 0 bases from V and 6 bases from J; junction bases left unmatched: 6. Germline V gene data show CDR1 as SGHRS and CDR2 as YFSETQ. Full variable domain (rest looked up from reference TRBV5-1 and TRBJ2-3): KAGVTQTPRYLIKTRGQQVTLSCSPISGHRSVSWYQQTPGQGLQFLFEYFSETQRNKGNFPGRFSGRQFSNSRSEMNVSTLELGDSALYLCASSLGQGAGDTQYFGPGTRLTVL.

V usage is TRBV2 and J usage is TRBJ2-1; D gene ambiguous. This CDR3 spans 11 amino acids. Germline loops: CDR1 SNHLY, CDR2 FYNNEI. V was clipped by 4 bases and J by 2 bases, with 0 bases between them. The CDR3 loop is CASSAYNEQFF. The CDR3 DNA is TGTGCCAGCAGTGCCTACAATGAGCAGTTCTTC.

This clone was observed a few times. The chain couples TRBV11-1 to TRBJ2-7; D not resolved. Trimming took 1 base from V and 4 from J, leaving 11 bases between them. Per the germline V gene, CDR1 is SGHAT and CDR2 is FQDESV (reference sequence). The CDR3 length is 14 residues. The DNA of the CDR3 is TGTGCCAGCAGCTTAGGGCCCATGATTTACGAGCAGTACTTC. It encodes CASSLGPMIYEQYF.

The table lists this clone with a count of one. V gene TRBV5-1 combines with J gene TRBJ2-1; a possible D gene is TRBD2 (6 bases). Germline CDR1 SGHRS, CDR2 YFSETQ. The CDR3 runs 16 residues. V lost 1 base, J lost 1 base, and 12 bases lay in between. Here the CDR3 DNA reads TGCGCCAGCAGCTTGAATGGAGGGTATTCCTACAATGAGCAGTTCTTC. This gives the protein CASSLNGGYSYNEQFF.

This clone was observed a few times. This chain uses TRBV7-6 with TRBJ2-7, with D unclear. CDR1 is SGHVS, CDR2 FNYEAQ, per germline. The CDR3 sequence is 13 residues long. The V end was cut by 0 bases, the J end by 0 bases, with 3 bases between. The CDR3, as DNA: TGTGCCAGCAGCTTAGCCTCCTCCTACGAGCAGTACTTC. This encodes CASSLASSYEQYF.

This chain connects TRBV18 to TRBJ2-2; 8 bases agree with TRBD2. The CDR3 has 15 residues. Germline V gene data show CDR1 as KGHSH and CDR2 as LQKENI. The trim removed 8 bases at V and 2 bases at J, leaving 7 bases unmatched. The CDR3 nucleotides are TGTGCCAGCCCAAGGAGCGGGGGAAACACCGGGGAGCTGTTTTTT. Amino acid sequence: CASPRSGGNTGELFF.

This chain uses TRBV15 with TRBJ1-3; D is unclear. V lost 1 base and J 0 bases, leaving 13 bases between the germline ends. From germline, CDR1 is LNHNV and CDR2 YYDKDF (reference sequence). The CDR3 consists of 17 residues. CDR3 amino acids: CATSRVSLWGSGNTIYF. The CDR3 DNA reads TGTGCCACCAGCAGAGTAAGCCTTTGGGGCTCTGGAAACACCATATATTTT.

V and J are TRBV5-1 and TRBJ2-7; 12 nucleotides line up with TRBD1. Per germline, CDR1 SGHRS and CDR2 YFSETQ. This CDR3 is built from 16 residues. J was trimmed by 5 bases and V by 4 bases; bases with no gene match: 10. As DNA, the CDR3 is TGCGCCAGCAGCAACGTCGGGACAGGGGGCTCTGACGAGCAGTACTTC. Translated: CASSNVGTGGSDEQYF.

The CDR3 protein is CASSYSGDRANEKLFF. The CDR3 nucleotides are TGTGCCAGCAGTTACTCGGGTGACAGAGCTAATGAAAAACTGTTTTTT. V usage is TRBV6-6 and J usage is TRBJ1-4, with a tentative D call TRBD1 (5 bases). This CDR3 comprises 16 residues. V lost 0 bases and J 3 bases, leaving 11 bases between the germline ends. Per the germline V gene, CDR1 is MNHNY and CDR2 is SVGAGI (reference sequence).

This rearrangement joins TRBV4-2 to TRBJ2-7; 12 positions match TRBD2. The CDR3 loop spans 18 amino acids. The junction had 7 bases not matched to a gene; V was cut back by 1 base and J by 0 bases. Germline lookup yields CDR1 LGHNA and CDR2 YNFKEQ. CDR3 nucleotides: TGTGCCAGCAGCCAAGGCCGGACTAGCGGGACGAGCTCCTACGAGCAGTACTTC. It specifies CASSQGRTSGTSSYEQYF.

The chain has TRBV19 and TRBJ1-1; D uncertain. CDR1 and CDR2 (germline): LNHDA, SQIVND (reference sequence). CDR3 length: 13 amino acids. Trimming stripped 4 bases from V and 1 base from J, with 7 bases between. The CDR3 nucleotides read TGTGCCAGTAGTACTAACAGGAACACTGAAGCTTTCTTT. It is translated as CASSTNRNTEAFF.

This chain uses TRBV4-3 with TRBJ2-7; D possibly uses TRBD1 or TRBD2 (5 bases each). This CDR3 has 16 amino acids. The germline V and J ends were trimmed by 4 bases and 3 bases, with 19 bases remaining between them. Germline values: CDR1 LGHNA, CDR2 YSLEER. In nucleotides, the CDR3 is TGCGCCAGCAGCCGAGGGGAAGGGCACAGCTTCTACGAGCAGTACTTC. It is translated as CASSRGEGHSFYEQYF.

The DNA of the CDR3 is TGTGCCAGCAGTGACTCGGGGGCAGATACGCAGTATTTT. Translated, it gives CASSDSGADTQYF. The chain links TRBV6-4 to TRBJ2-3; D could derive from TRBD1 or TRBD2 (5 bases each). CDR1 and CDR2 from the germline V gene are MRHNA and SNTAGT. Trimming took off 0 bases at V and 4 bases at J, with 5 bases between the two ends. The CDR3 is made up of 13 amino acids.